This T cell receptor (beta chain) is from a study of T cells in Graves' hyperthyroidism and ophthalmopathy (dated by TCRdb to 2018 to 2020). Broadly, across the study: Peripheral blood was collected at initial diagnosis, before any treatment. A discovery cohort of approximately 100 patients, roughly 45 with Graves' ophthalmopathy and about 58 with stable Graves' hyperthyroidism, was used to find distinguishing TCR V-J signatures. Whether ophthalmopathy could be predicted prospectively was tested in an independent validation cohort made up of roughly 19 hyperthyroidism patients plus 17 patients who later progressed to ophthalmopathy. The roughly 100 discovery patients were divided at random into training and test sets in a 7:3 ratio. In several Graves' hyperthyroidism patients, the study also compared T-cell repertoires from thyroid tissue with T-cell repertoires from blood. After sampling, hyperthyroidism patients received methimazole starting at 30 mg daily, and ophthalmopathy patients received high-dose intravenous methylprednisolone. The paper reports TCR Vbeta CDR3 sequencing of approximately 140 peripheral blood samples: 40 or so ophthalmopathy, fewer than 80 hyperthyroidism and approximately 17 progressor patients. General findings and caveats noted by the study authors: Most expanded thyroid clonotypes (frequency above 0.001) were also detected in blood, a finding suggesting that blood repertoires may reflect thyroid immune responses. Ophthalmopathy was separated from stable hyperthyroidism by a 13 V-J signature model, with approximately 90% sensitivity and about 81% specificity obtained in cross-validation and 80%/75% obtained in testing. In validation, progression to ophthalmopathy was predicted by the model with nearly 71% sensitivity and roughly 72% specificity, a median of 6.5 months before onset. Sample size was not statistically predetermined, and blinding of investigators to group allocation was not performed.

This clonotype was detected many times. The specificity of this receptor is unknown. No base quality values were provided; no much bigger clone lies one nucleotide off. Amplification of TCR beta CDR3 regions was carried out from RNA transcripts. The TCR CDR3 was subjected to a first round of RT-PCR using the HTBI primer set and the Qiagen OneStep RT-PCR kit. A second multiplex PCR round built the libraries, followed by size selection and purification. The libraries were sequenced on an Illumina HiSeq2000 using paired-end 100 bp reads. As for the original processing: SOAPnuke was used to process the raw data, throwing out any read that contained adapters or uncalled bases, had a mean Phred below 15, or lacked an exact constant-primer or identifier match. COPE v1.2.5 was used to merge the high-quality paired reads, and each unique nucleotide sequence was defined as a clonotype. Clonotypes were aligned to IMGT TRBV, TRBD and TRBJ reference segments using MiTCR v1.1. The analysis was restricted to V-J combinations with a frequency above 0.0001, which together covered roughly 99% of the repertoires. A TCS score was defined as the ratio of F50 (clonal expansion) to E x V (chaos), with BLOSUM62-based TCRdist applied between CDR3 peptides within each V-J. Welch's t-statistics and random forest reduced 500 to 650 V-J features to 10 to 15, which were used in a naive Bayes classifier (R e1071). TCRdb reprocessed the public reads (quality trimming at Q25 with fastp, clone calling with MiXCR) and kept in-frame beta chains. Every distinct CDR3 protein forms one entry, paired with its most common genes and DNA. The V and J calls here are based on TCRdb, not the publication. This sample is represented by approximately 620,000 distinct CDR3 sequences; more than 15% of them were singletons. The ten biggest clones cover roughly 3.3% of the sample.

In the ophthalmopathy patients, disease was moderately to severely active, with a Clinical Activity Score of 3 or more, a NOSPECS grade of 4 or more, and a duration of less than 3 months. The study excluded patients with uncontrolled infections, other autoimmune diseases, pregnancy or lactation. Diagnoses were based on clinical symptoms, serum thyroxine and TRAb, thyroid ultrasound and orbital computed tomography. Ficoll-Paque density gradient centrifugation was used to isolate PBMCs from about 9 ml of fresh peripheral blood. Total RNA was extracted using Trizol reagent, and RNA quality was assessed on an Agilent 2100 Bioanalyzer. The source material was blood. The clonotype originates from a middle-aged woman with Graves' ophthalmopathy.

The nucleotides read TGCAGTGCTCAAGCGGGAGGGATCTCCTACGAGCAGTACTTC. It is translated as CSAQAGGISYEQYF. Here the chain combines TRBV20-1 and TRBJ2-7; a stretch of 10 junction bases matches TRBD2. The CDR3 runs 14 residues from the cysteine to the phenylalanine. Of the read, only the CDR3 DNA is kept; its 42 bases are in frame from base 1. The CDR1 and CDR2 encoded by the germline V gene (reference sequence) are DFQATT and SNEGSKA. Trimming accounts for 5 bases at V and 0 bases at J, while the number of junction bases matched to no gene is 4.